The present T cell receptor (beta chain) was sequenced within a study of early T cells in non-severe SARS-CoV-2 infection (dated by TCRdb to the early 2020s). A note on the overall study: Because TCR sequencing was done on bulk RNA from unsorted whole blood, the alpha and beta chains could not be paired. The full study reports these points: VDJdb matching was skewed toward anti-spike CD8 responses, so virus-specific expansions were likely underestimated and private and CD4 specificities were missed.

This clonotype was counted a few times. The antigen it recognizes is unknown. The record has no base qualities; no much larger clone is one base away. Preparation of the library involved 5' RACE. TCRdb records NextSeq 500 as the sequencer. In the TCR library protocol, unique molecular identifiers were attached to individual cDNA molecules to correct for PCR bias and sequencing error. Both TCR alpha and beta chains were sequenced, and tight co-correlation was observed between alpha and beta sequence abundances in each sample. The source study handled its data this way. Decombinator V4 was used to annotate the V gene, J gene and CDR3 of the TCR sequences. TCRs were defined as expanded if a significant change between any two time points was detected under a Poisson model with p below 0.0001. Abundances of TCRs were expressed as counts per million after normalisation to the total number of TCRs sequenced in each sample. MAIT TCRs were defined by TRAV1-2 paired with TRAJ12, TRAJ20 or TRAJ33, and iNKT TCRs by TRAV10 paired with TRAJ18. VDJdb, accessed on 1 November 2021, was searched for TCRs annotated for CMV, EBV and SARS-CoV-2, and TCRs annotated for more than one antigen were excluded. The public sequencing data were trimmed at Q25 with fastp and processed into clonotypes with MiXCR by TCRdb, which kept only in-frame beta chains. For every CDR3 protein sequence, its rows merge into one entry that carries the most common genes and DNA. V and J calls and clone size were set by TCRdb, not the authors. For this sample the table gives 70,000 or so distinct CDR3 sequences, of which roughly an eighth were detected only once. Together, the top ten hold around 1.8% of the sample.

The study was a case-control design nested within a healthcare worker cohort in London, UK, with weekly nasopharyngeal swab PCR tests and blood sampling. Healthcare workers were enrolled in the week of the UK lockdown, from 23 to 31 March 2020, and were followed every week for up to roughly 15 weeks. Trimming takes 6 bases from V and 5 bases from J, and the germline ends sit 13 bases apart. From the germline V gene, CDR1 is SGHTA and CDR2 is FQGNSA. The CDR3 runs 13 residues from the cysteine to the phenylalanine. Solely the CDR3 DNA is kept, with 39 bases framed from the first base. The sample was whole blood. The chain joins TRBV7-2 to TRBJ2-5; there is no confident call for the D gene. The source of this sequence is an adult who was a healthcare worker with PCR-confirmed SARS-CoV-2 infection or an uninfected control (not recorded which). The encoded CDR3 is CASSFSTLETQYF. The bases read TGTGCCAGCAGTTTTAGTACCTTGGAGACCCAGTACTTC.